This TCR beta chain is drawn from a study of T cell responses to AZD1222 COVID-19 vaccine. Regarding the study as a whole: White British ancestry dominated among donors, who included more females, and clonal diversity was possibly underestimated. Unmutated variant regions reportedly attract nearly half of all spike-specific TCRs. The study sampled repertoires only after the peak T cell response. After two AZD1222 doses, spike-specific TCR breadth and depth rose versus day 0.

TCRdb's copy holds only in-frame clones and misses some; the assay was immunoSEQ multiplex PCR. In the table there are around 120,000 clones, over 75% of which are singletons. CDR1 and CDR2 from the germline V gene are SNHLY and FYNNEI. V gave up 4 bases and J gave up 4 bases, with 13 bases separating them. This CDR3 region has 14 residues. To note about this clone: The antigen is unknown.

This specimen consisted of peripheral blood, obtained on day 0 of AZD1222 vaccination. This TCR was recovered from an adult in good health. The V and J genes are TRBV2 and TRBJ1-1, with D hard to call. The CDR3 here is CASSVSGVGTEAFF. CDR3 DNA sequence: TGTGCCAGCAGTGTGTCCGGAGTTGGCACTGAAGCTTTCTTT.